This T cell receptor (beta chain) appears in the sequencing data of a study of shared T cell receptors in the human thymus. Method: immunoSEQ multiplex PCR; TCRdb's copy keeps in-frame clones and lacks some. The repertoire has 700,000 to 750,000 clones, over 75% of them found once; the top ten carry about 0.0098%. CDR3 length: 13 amino acids. In germline, CDR1 is SGDLS, CDR2 YYNGEE. V lost 0 bases to trimming and J lost 5 bases, with 8 bases between them. This clone was seen a single time. The data also belong to a second study, concerning human thymus T cells. That study reports: Corrective heart surgery yielded the resections from which the thymus tissue came. Thymic and blood repertoires showed apparently biased V and J gene usage. Related studies noted strongly shared thymic repertoires across unrelated people.

The rearrangement joins TRBV9 to TRBJ1-1, with D uncertain. The clonotype originates from a girl under three years old with a congenital heart defect. The sequenced sample was thymocytes. In nucleotides, the CDR3 is TGTGCCAGCAGCGTAGGGCAGGCGACTGAAGCTTTCTTT. Translation: CASSVGQATEAFF.